This T cell receptor beta chain was retrieved from a study of spatial heterogeneity in lung cancer. Study results and caveats: Around 7.3% of tumor T cells for alpha chains and roughly 13% for beta chains were estimated to be covered. Tracking of tumor mutation counts was seen in expanded intratumoral alpha and beta TCR counts.

As to time point: sample taken at primary tumor resection. Unsorted whole RNA of tumor, nontumor lung or frozen PBMC was sequenced. Every individual TCR cDNA molecule carried its own unique molecular identifier, which allowed correction of PCR and sequencing errors. TCRdb reanalysed the 5' RACE reads using MiXCR and keeps one entry per CDR3 protein. The repertoire holds some 11,000 distinct CDR3 sequences, with around 8.3% as singletons. The CDR3 length is 13 residues. In germline, CDR1 is SGHRS, CDR2 YFSETQ. V was pared by 2 bases and J by 3 bases, with 9 bases between. Concerning this clonotype: Its antigen is currently unknown. With the library built for alpha chains, this beta chain is off target and its frequency is not meaningful.

The V call is TRBV5-1, the J call TRBJ2-7; D gene unclear. The clonotype originates from a female donor with early-stage non-small cell lung cancer. Sample: lung tumor tissue, taken at surgery. CDR3 sequence reads: CASSFQDNYEQYF. The CDR3 nucleotides are TGCGCCAGCAGCTTTCAAGACAACTACGAGCAGTACTTC.